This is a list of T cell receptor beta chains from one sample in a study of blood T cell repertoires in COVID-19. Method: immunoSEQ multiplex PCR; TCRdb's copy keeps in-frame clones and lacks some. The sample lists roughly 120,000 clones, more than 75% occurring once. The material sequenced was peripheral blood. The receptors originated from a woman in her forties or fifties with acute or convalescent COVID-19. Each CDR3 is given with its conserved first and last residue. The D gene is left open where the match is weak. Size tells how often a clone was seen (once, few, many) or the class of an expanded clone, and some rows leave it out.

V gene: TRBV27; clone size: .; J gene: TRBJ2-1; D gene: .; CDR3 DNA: TGTGCCAGCAACAATTGGGGGGGCCCCTACAATGAGCAGTTCTTC; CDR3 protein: CASNNWGGPYNEQFF
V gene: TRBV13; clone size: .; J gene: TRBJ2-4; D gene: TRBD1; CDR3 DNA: TGTGCCAGCAGCATGGGACAGGGGGCGGAGGACATTCAGTACTTC; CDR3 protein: CASSMGQGAEDIQYF
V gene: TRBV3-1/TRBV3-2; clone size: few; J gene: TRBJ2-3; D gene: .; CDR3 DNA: TGTGCCAGCAGCCTTCCCGGGACACTTGATGGTACGCAGTATTTT; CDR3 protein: CASSLPGTLDGTQYF
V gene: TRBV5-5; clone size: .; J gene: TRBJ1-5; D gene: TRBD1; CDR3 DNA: TGTGCCAGCAGCTCGTCCCGGGACAGGTATAGCAATCAGCCCCAGCATTTT; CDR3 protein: CASSSSRDRYSNQPQHF
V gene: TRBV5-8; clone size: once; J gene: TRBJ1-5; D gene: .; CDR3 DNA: TGTGCCAGCAACCTGGGACATGGGGACAATCAGCCCCAGCATTTT; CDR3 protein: CASNLGHGDNQPQHF
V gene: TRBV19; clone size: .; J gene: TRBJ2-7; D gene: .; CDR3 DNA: TGTGCCAGTAGTATAGGTCTCTCCTACGAGCAGTACTTC; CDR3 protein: CASSIGLSYEQYF
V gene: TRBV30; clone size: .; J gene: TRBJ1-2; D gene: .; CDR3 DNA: TGTGCCTGGAGTCAATCCGCGGGACTAGCTAACTATGGCTACACCTTC; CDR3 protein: CAWSQSAGLANYGYTF
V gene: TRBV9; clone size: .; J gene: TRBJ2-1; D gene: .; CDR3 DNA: TGTGCCAGCAGCGTAAGTTCGGGATCACACAATGAGCAGTTCTTC; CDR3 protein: CASSVSSGSHNEQFF
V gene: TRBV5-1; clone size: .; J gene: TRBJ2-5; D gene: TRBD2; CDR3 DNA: TGCGCCAGCAGCAGAAGGGGAGGGACTAGCGGGAGTACTGAGACCCAGTACTTC; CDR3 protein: CASSRRGGTSGSTETQYF
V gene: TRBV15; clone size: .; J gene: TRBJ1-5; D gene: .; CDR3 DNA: TGTGCCACCTCACAGGGTTATCAGCCCCAGCATTTT; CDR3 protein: CATSQGYQPQHF
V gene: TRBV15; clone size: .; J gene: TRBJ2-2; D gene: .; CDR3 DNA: TGTGCCACCAGCAGAGACTGGAGGCGAAACACCGGGGAGCTGTTTTTT; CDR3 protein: CATSRDWRRNTGELFF
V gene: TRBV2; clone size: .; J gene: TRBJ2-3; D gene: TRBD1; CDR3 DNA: TGTGCCAGCAGCGGAGGACAGGGGGCAGATACGCAGTATTTT; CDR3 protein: CASSGGQGADTQYF
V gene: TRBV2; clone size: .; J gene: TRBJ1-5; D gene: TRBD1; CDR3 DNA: TGTGCCAGCAGTATAGACAGGGGCAATCAGCCCCAGCATTTT; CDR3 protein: CASSIDRGNQPQHF
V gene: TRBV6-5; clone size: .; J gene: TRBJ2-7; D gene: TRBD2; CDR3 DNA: TGTGCCAGCGAGGGACTAGCGTCCTACGAGCAGTACTTC; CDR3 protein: CASEGLASYEQYF
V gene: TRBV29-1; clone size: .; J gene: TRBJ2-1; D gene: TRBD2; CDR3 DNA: TGCAGCGCCGAAGGCCTAGCGGGAGGTAGGAGTGGCAATGAGCAGTTCTTC; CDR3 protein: CSAEGLAGGRSGNEQFF
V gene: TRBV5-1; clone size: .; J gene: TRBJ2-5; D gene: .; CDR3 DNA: TGCGCCAGCAGCTTGCTAGATCAGGGGGAGACCCAGTACTTC; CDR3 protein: CASSLLDQGETQYF
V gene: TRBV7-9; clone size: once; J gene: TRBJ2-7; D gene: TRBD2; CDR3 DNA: TGTGCCAGCAGCCCGGGACTAGCGGGAGGGCCCGTCTACGAGCAGTACTTC; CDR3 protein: CASSPGLAGGPVYEQYF
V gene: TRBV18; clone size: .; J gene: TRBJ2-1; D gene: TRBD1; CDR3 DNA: TGTGCCAGCTCACCGGGACAGAGAACTTACAATGAGCAGTTCTTC; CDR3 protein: CASSPGQRTYNEQFF
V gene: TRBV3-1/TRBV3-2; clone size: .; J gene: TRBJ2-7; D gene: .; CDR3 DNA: TGTGCCAGCAGCCAAGGGCCCGGCCAGGGGGGTTTGGACTTCCACGAGCAGTACTTC; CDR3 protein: CASSQGPGQGGLDFHEQYF
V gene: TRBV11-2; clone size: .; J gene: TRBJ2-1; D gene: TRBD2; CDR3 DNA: TGTGCCAGCAGCTTAATAGCGGGGGGGGACAATGAGCAGTTCTTC; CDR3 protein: CASSLIAGGDNEQFF
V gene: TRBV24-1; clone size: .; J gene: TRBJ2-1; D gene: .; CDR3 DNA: TGTGCCACCAGTGACCGTACAGGTGTCTCCTACAATGAGCAGTTCTTC; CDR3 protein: CATSDRTGVSYNEQFF
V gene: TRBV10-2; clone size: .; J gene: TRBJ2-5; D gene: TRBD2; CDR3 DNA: TGCGCCACCTCTGAAGGCTTTACTAGCGCCGTGGAGACCCAGTACTTC; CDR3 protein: CATSEGFTSAVETQYF
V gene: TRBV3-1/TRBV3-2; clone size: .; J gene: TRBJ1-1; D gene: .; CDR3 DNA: TGTGCCAGCAGCCAAGTCAGAAAAAGTTTGAACACTGAAGCTTTCTTT; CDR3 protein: CASSQVRKSLNTEAFF